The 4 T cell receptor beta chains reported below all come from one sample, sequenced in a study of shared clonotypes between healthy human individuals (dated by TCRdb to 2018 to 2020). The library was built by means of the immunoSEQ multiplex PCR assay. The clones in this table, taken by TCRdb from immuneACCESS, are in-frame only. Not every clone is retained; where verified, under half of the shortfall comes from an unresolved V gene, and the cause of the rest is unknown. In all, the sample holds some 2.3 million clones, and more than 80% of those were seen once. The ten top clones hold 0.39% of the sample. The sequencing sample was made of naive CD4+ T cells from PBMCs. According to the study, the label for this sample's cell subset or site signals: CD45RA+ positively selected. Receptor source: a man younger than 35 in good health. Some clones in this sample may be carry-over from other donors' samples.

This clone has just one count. This chain's CDR3 is CAGGMNTGELFF. Written as DNA, the CDR3 is TGTGCGGGGGGCATGAACACCGGGGAGCTGTTTTTT. The V and J genes are TRBV7-9 and TRBJ2-2, with D possibly being TRBD1 or TRBD2 (6 bases each). Germline CDR1 is SEHNR and CDR2 is FQNEAQ (reference sequence). This CDR3 has 12 amino acids.

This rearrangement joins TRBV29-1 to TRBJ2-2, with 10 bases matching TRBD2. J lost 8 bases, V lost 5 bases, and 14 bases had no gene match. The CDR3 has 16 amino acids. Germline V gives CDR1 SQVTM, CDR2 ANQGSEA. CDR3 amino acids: CSVIEGAGGGIGELFF. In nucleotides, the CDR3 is TGCAGCGTTATTGAAGGAGCGGGAGGGGGTATTGGGGAGCTGTTTTTT.

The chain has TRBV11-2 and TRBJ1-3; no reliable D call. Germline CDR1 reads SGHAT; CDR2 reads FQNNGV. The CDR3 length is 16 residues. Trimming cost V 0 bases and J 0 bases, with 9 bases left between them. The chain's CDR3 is CASSLENFPSGNTIYF. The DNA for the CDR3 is TGTGCCAGCAGCTTAGAGAATTTCCCCTCTGGAAACACCATATATTTT.

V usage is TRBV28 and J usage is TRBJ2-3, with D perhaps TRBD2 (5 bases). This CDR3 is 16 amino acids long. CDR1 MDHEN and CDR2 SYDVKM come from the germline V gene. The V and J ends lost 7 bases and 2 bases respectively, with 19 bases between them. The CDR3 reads CASTPPSRATTDTQYF. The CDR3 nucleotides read TGTGCCAGCACCCCCCCGTCGCGGGCAACCACAGATACGCAGTATTTT.